The next 6 T cell receptor beta chains were all read from a single sample in a study of shared clonotypes between healthy human individuals. Here immunoSEQ multiplex PCR was the method, and the copy in TCRdb shows in-frame clones only, minus some. The sample lists about 2.2 million clones; around 95% were seen once. Naive CD8 cells, CD45RO-negative and positively selected for CCR7, excluded terminally differentiated effector memory CD45RA+ cells. Sequenced material: naive CD8+ T cells from PBMCs. Source of these receptors: a man aged 18 to 30 in good health. Some clones in this sample may be carry-over from other donors' samples.

This clone has only a few counts. Other nucleotide sequences in the sample specify the same CDR3. This chain joins TRBV27 and TRBJ1-2; TRBD1 is a possible D gene (5 bases). There are 14 residues in the CDR3. Germline CDR1 is MNHEY and CDR2 is SMNVEV (reference sequence). V lost 3 bases and J 0 bases, leaving 8 bases between the germline ends. The CDR3 DNA sequence: TGTGCCAGCAGTTTCGGGGGGGCTAACTATGGCTACACCTTC. This translates into CASSFGGANYGYTF.

On this clone itself: Other nucleotide sequences in the sample specify the same CDR3. The chain carries TRBV11-2 and TRBJ2-5, with a possible D match to TRBD2 (6 bases). The germline V gene has CDR1 SGHAT and CDR2 FQNNGV. This CDR3 spans 13 amino acids. V dropped 5 bases and J dropped 4 bases, with 11 bases sitting between them. CDR3 nucleotide sequence: TGTGCCAGCAGCCTGGGACTTCCAGAGACCCAGTACTTC. Translating gives CASSLGLPETQYF.

This chain connects TRBV7-8 to TRBJ2-5; D may be TRBD2 (5 bases). The CDR3 covers 15 residues. The V end was cut by 1 base, the J end by 5 bases, with 14 bases between. CDR1 and CDR2 from the germline V gene are SGHVS and FQNEAQ. CDR3 sequence reads: CASSLGGPTLETQYF. CDR3 DNA sequence: TGTGCCAGCAGCTTAGGAGGGCCGACCCTCGAGACCCAGTACTTC. The full variable domain, with the rest looked up from reference TRBV7-8 and TRBJ2-5, is GAGVSQSPRYKVAKRGQDVALRCDPISGHVSLFWYQQALGQGPEFLTYFQNEAQLDKSGLPSDRFFAERPEGSVSTLKIQRTQQEDSAVYLCASSLGGPTLETQYFGPGTRLLVL.

The genes are TRBV10-2 and TRBJ2-5; D may be TRBD2 (6 bases). The J call is uncertain, as TRBJ2-7 better fits the DNA end. This CDR3 has 14 residues. Germline V lookup: CDR1 WSHSY, CDR2 SAAADI. CDR3 protein: CASSEVGSSYEQYF. The CDR3 DNA reads as TGCGCCAGCAGTGAAGTCGGGAGCTCCTACGAGCAGTACTTC.

This rearrangement joins TRBV7-8 to TRBJ2-1; TRBD1 matches at 7 bases. Germline CDR1 is SGHVS and CDR2 is FQNEAQ. Trimming took 1 base from V and 9 from J; bases not matched to a gene: 9. This CDR3 has 15 residues. The CDR3 here is CASSLVTGSGAEQFF. The CDR3 region has the DNA TGTGCCAGCAGCTTAGTGACAGGGTCGGGCGCTGAGCAGTTCTTC.

A word on this clone: Other nucleotide sequences from this sample produce the same CDR3. This chain connects TRBV12-5 to TRBJ2-3, with D tentatively TRBD2 (5 bases). The CDR3 totals 12 residues. Per the germline V gene, CDR1 is LGHNT and CDR2 is FRNRAP. With 3 bases removed from V and 6 bases from J, the gap between germline ends came to 7 bases. CDR3 bases: TGTGCTAGTGGTTTAGGAGGCGATACGCAGTATTTT. Its translation: CASGLGGDTQYF.